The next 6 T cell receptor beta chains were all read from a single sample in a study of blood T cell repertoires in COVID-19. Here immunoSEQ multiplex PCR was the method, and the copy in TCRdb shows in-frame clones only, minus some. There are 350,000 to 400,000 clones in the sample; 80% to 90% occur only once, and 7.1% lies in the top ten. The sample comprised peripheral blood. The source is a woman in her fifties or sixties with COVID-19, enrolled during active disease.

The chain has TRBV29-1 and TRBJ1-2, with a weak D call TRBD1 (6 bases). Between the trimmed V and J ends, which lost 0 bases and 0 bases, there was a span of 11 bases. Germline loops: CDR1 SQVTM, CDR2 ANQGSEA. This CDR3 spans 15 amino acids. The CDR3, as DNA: TGCAGCGTTGAAGACGGGACAAACTCTAACTATGGCTACACCTTC. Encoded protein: CSVEDGTNSNYGYTF.

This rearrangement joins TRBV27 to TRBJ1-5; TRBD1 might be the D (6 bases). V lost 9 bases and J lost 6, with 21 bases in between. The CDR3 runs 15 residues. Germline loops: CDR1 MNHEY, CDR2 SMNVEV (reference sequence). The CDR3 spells CARGLPRQGSQPQHF. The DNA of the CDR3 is TGTGCCAGGGGTCTTCCCCGCCAGGGGAGTCAGCCCCAGCATTTT.

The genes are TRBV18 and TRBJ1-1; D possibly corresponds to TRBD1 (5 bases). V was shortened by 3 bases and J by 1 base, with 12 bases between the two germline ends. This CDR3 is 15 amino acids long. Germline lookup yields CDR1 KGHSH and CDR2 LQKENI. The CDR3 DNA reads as TGTGCCAGCTCACCGGGACGGGGGGGGAACACTGAAGCTTTCTTT. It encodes CASSPGRGGNTEAFF.

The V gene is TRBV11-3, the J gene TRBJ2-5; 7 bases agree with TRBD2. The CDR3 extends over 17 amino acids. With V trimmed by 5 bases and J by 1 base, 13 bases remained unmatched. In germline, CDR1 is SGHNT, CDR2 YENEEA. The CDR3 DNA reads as TGTGCCAGCAGCAGCGGGGCGGGGGAAAGTGGCCAAGAGACCCAGTACTTC. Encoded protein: CASSSGAGESGQETQYF.

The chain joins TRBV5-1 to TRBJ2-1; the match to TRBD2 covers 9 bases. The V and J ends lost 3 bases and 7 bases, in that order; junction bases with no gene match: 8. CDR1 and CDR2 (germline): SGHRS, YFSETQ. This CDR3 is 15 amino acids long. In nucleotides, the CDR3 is TGCGCCAGCAGCTCGGCGGGGGGGCCAGGGAATGAGCAGTTCTTC. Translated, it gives CASSSAGGPGNEQFF.

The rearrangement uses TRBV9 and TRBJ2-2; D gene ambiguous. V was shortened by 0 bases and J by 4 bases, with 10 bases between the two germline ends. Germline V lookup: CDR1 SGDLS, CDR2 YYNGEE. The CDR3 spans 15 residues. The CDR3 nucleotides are TGTGCCAGCAGCGTAGGTCAGGTTGGCACCGGGGAGCTGTTTTTT. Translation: CASSVGQVGTGELFF.